This T cell receptor beta chain was captured by sequencing in a study of T cell responses to AZD1222 COVID-19 vaccine. Points from the study as a whole: The CD4 TCRs associated with vaccination extended across spike and predominated at 160-218 and 743-854.

Profiling relied on immunoSEQ multiplex PCR, and the TCRdb table lists in-frame clones only, not all of them. The table shows some 90,000 clones, with approximately 89% occurring only once. With respect to this clone: Its antigen remains unknown.

The CDR3 runs to 16 residues. In germline, CDR1 is SGHVS, CDR2 FQNEAQ. The V end was cut by 5 bases, the J end by 1 base, with 17 bases between. The specimen comprised peripheral blood, sampled on day 0 of AZD1222 vaccination. The receptor was derived from an adult in good health. The chain couples TRBV7-8 to TRBJ1-1, with TRBD1 as a possible D gene (5 bases). CDR3 DNA sequence: TGTGCCAGCAGCCCAAACCGGGTCGGGGGGAACACTGAAGCTTTCTTT. It codes for CASSPNRVGGNTEAFF.